The 11 T cell receptor beta chains presented below share a single source sample, sequenced in a study of T cell repertoires in cytomegalovirus infection. TCRdb recomputed calls from the reads with MiXCR, one row per CDR3 protein. Here the sample spans around 250,000 distinct CDR3 sequences, approximately 15% being singletons. The source material was CD8+ T cells from PBMCs. All receptors derive from a human donor in good health (CMV status not recorded). Some clones in this sample may be carry-over from other donors' samples.

This clonotype was seen at least ten times. This chain links TRBV7-9 with TRBJ1-4; a possible D gene is TRBD1 (6 bases). The germline V gene has CDR1 SEHNR and CDR2 FQNEAQ (reference sequence). This CDR3 has 15 residues. V was trimmed by 1 base and J by 5 bases, leaving 11 bases between them. Here the CDR3 reads CASSLVQGANEKLFF. CDR3 sequence (DNA): TGTGCCAGCAGCTTAGTACAGGGAGCGAATGAAAAACTGTTTTTT. The full variable domain, rest sourced from reference TRBV7-9 and TRBJ1-4, is DTGVSQNPRHKITKRGQNVTFRCDPISEHNRLYWYRQTLGQGPEFLTYFQNEAQLEKSRLLSDRFSAERPKGSFSTLEIQRTEQGDSAMYLCASSLVQGANEKLFFGSGTQLSVL.

The chain is built from TRBV20-1 and TRBJ1-1; 7 nucleotides agree with TRBD1. This CDR3 spans 15 amino acids. V was pared by 5 bases and J by 1 base, with 10 bases of the junction left unmatched. Germline assignment: CDR1 DFQATT and CDR2 SNEGSKA (reference sequence). CDR3 nucleotides: TGCAGTGCTCGCCGTGGGAGGGGGCCGAACACTGAAGCTTTCTTT. Amino acids: CSARRGRGPNTEAFF.

This clonotype was seen only a few times. The chain links TRBV27 to TRBJ1-1; tentatively, D is TRBD1 (5 bases). V gave up 5 bases and J gave up 1 base, with 14 bases separating them. The CDR3 consists of 15 residues. In germline, CDR1 is MNHEY, CDR2 SMNVEV (reference sequence). CDR3 nucleotides: TGTGCCAGCAGTCCCGGGACTTTAGGGAACACTGAAGCTTTCTTT. The encoded protein is CASSPGTLGNTEAFF.

This rearrangement joins TRBV7-6 to TRBJ2-1; 7 bases line up with TRBD2. Germline CDR1 and CDR2: SGHVS and FNYEAQ. The V segment lost 2 bases and the J segment 3 bases; nucleotides outside the gene matches: 7. The CDR3 consists of 16 residues. The CDR3 reads CASSLKGGGGYNEQFF. The CDR3 bases are TGTGCCAGCAGCTTAAAAGGCGGGGGTGGCTACAATGAGCAGTTCTTC.

This clonotype was counted ten times or more. The chain couples TRBV10-3 to TRBJ1-2; perhaps TRBD1 as D (6 bases). The ends were cut back, 7 bases at V and 3 bases at J, with 18 bases in the middle. The V gene's germline CDR1 is ENHRY and CDR2 SYGVKD. The CDR3 is 15 amino acids. CDR3 residues: CAIIGDNRDHYGYTF. CDR3 in DNA: TGTGCCATCATCGGCGATAACAGGGATCACTATGGCTACACCTTC.

This clonotype was detected a few times. The V call is TRBV4-2, the J call TRBJ2-3; 9 bases align to TRBD2. The CDR3 totals 15 residues. J was trimmed by 6 bases and V by 2 bases; bases with no gene match: 6. Looked up from germline, CDR1 is LGHNA and CDR2 is YNFKEQ. Here the CDR3 DNA reads TGTGCCAGCAGCCAAATAGCGGGGGCAGGGGATACGCAGTATTTT. Amino acid sequence: CASSQIAGAGDTQYF.

This clonotype was seen many times. This sequence joins TRBV7-9 and TRBJ1-6, with D perhaps matching TRBD1 (6 bases). This CDR3 has 13 amino acids. V lost 6 bases, J lost 6 bases, and 9 bases lay in between. CDR1 and CDR2 from the germline V gene are SEHNR and FQNEAQ (reference sequence). The CDR3 DNA is TGTGCCAGCAGGACAGGAGCTAATTCACCCCTCCACTTT. Translating gives CASRTGANSPLHF.

This clonotype was counted many times. The V gene is TRBV12-5, the J gene TRBJ2-2; 7 nucleotides agree with TRBD1. The germline gives CDR1 LGHNT, CDR2 FRNRAP. CDR3 length equals 14 residues. With V trimmed by 7 bases and J by 3 bases, 5 bases remained unmatched. CDR3 loop: CASDRTGDTGELFF. The CDR3 DNA reads as TGTGCTAGTGATAGGACAGGCGACACCGGGGAGCTGTTTTTT.

V gene TRBV29-1 combines with J gene TRBJ2-2, with a possible D match to TRBD1 (5 bases). This CDR3 is built from 12 residues. The germline CDR1 and CDR2 sequences are SQVTM and ANQGSEA. Trimming shortened V by 1 base and J by 6 bases, and 6 bases separated the two germline ends. In DNA, the CDR3 is TGCAGCGTTGAAGGCAGGGCCGGGGAGCTGTTTTTT. It encodes CSVEGRAGELFF.

This clonotype was seen just once. A junction boundary mismatches the germline segment, possibly from a read error. The gene calls are TRBV3-1 and TRBJ1-1, with 8 bases that match TRBD1. Germline CDR1 and CDR2: LGHDT and YNNKEL (reference sequence). The CDR3 is 17 amino acids. The DNA for the CDR3 is TGTGCCAGCAGCCCCGTGGACAGGGACGTAAGGAACGCTGAAGCTTTCTTT. This codes for CASSPVDRDVRNAEAFF.

Ten or more counts support this clonotype. The chain recombines TRBV13 with TRBJ2-7; D uncertain. CDR1 PRHDT and CDR2 FYEKMQ come from the germline V gene (reference sequence). Between the trimmed V and J ends, which lost 5 bases and 0 bases, there was a span of 14 bases. The CDR3 is made up of 15 amino acids. The CDR3 reads CASSLAGASSYEQYF. The CDR3 coding sequence is TGTGCCAGCAGCCTCGCAGGCGCCAGCTCCTACGAGCAGTACTTC.